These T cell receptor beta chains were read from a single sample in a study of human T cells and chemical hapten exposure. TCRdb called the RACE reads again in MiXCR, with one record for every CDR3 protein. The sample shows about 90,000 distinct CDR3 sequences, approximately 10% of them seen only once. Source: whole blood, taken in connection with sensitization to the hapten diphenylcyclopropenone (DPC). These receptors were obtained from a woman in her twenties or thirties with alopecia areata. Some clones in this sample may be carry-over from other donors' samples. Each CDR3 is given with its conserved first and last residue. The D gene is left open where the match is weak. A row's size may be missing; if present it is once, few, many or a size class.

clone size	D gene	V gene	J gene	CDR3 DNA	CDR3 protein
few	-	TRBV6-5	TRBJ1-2	TGTGCCAGCAGACCTAGGACAGATTCCTATGGCTACACCTTC	CASRPRTDSYGYTF
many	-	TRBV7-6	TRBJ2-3	TGTGCCAGCAGCGGGGAGCAGGGGCTTGCCACAGATACGCAGTATTTT	CASSGEQGLATDTQYF
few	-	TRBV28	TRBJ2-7	TGTGCCAGCAACACGGTACCCCGCGAGCAGTACTTC	CASNTVPREQYF
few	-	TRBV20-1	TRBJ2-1	TGCAGTGCTAGAGATGCGAGACTGTCCTACAATGAGCAGTTCTTC	CSARDARLSYNEQFF
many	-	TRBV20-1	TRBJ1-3	TGCAGTGCTACTCCGGGAGACGGAAACACCATATATTTT	CSATPGDGNTIYF
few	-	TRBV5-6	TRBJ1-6	TGTGCCAGCAGCGGCACTATTTCACCCCTCCACTTT	CASSGTISPLHF
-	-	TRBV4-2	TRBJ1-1	TGTGCCAGCAGCCAAGATGAGGACGGCTACACTGAAGCTTTCTTT	CASSQDEDGYTEAFF
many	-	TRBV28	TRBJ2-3	TGTGCCAGCAGCTACGAGGCGGGGTTGGATACGCAGTATTTT	CASSYEAGLDTQYF
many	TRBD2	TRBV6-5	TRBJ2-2	TGTGCCAGCAGTTACTGGGCGGGAGATGGCGGGGAGCTGTTTTTT	CASSYWAGDGGELFF
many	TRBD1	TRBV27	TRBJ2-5	TGTGCCAGCAGTCCCGGGACAGGGACTGCCGAGGAGACCCAGTACTTC	CASSPGTGTAEETQYF
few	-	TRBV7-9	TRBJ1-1	TGTGCCAGCAGCTTAGTGGGGTCCAACACTGAAGCTTTCTTT	CASSLVGSNTEAFF
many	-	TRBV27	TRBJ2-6	TGTGCCAGCATGTCCGGGGCTCCTTTTAGGGCTGGGGCCAACGTCCTGACTTTC	CASMSGAPFRAGANVLTF
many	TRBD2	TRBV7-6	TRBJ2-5	TGTGCCAGCAGTACGCGGGAGGGCAAAGAGACCCAGTACTTC	CASSTREGKETQYF
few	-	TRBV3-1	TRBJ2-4	TGTGCCAGCAGCCAAGAAGCCAGGGCGTACATTCAGTACTTC	CASSQEARAYIQYF
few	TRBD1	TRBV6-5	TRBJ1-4	TGTGCCAGCAGTTACGGGGGACAGGCCGCAACTAATGAAAAACTGTTTTTT	CASSYGGQAATNEKLFF
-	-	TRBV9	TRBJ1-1	TGTGCCAGCACCATCGAAGGGGCCAACACTGAAGCTTTCTTT	CASTIEGANTEAFF
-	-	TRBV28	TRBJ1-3	TGTGCCAGCAGGGCCACCCTCGGAAACACCATATATTTT	CASRATLGNTIYF
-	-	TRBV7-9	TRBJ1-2	TGTGCCAGCAGCTTAGCGGGGAGCGGAGGGAGCTATGGCTACACCTTC	CASSLAGSGGSYGYTF
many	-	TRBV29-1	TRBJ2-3	TGCAGCGTTCGATCTATGCGGGACCGCACAGATACGCAGTATTTT	CSVRSMRDRTDTQYF
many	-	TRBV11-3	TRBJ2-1	TGTGCCAGCAGCTCCACCGGACGGGACAATGAGCAGTTCTTC	CASSSTGRDNEQFF
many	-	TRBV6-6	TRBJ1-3	TGTGCCAGCAGTCGAGGGTCCTCGGGAAACACCATATATTTT	CASSRGSSGNTIYF
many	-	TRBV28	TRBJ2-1	TGTGCCAGCTTCCAGGGGACGGCAAACAATGAGCAGTTCTTC	CASFQGTANNEQFF
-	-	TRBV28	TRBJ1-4	TGTGCCAGCAGCATACAGGGAGTCGGTGAAAAACTGTTTTTT	CASSIQGVGEKLFF
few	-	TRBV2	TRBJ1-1	TGTGCCAGCCGCCGAACTGAAGCTTTCTTT	CASRRTEAFF
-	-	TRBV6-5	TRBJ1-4	TGTGCCAGCAGTACCGAGTCAGGGCCGGGGGAAAAACTGTTTTTT	CASSTESGPGEKLFF
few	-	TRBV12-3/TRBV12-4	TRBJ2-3	TGTGCCAGCAGTCCCGGGGGGCCTCTCACAGATACGCAGTATTTT	CASSPGGPLTDTQYF
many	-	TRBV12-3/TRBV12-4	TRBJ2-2	TGTGCCAGCGGTCGGGCGAACACCGGGGAGCTGTTTTTT	CASGRANTGELFF
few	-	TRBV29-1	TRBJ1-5	TGCAGCGCTTGCCGGGGGGGCGGTGAGCCCCAGCATTTT	CSACRGGGEPQHF
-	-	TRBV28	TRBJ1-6	TGTGCCAGCAGTTTGAGGCGAGGGATTAATTCACCCCTCCACTTT	CASSLRRGINSPLHF
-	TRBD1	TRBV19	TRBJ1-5	TGTGCCAGCGACAGGGGAAGCAATCAGCCCCAGCATTTT	CASDRGSNQPQHF
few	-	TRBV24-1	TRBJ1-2	TGTGCCACCAGTGATTTGTGGACAGACTATGGCTACACCTTC	CATSDLWTDYGYTF
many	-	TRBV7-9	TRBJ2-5	TGTGCCAGCAGCTCCAAGGGGGTAGCGGAAGAGACCCAGTACTTC	CASSSKGVAEETQYF
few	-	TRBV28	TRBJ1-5	TGTGCCAGCAGTTTAATGGGCAGGGACAATCAGCCCCAGCATTTT	CASSLMGRDNQPQHF
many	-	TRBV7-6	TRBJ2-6	TGTGCCAGCAGCCCCCTCGTTTCTTCTGGGGCCAACGTCCTGACTTTC	CASSPLVSSGANVLTF
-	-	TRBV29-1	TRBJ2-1	TGCAGCGTTCTAAAGGGCAATGAGCAGTTCTTC	CSVLKGNEQFF
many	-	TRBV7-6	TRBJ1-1	TGTGCCAGCAGCTTACTCCTAACGAACACTGAAGCTTTCTTT	CASSLLLTNTEAFF
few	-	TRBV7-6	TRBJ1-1	TGTGCCAGCAGCTCGAGACGGAAAAGTGGCACTGAAGCTTTCTTT	CASSSRRKSGTEAFF
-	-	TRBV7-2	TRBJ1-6	TGTGCCAGCAGCCGCACAGGGAAGTATTCGCCCCTCCACTTT	CASSRTGKYSPLHF
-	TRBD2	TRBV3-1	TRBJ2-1	TGTGCCAGCAGCCAAGATTTCGGGGGGGCCTACAATGAGCAGTTCTTC	CASSQDFGGAYNEQFF
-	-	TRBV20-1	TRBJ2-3	TGCAGTGCTAGATCACCAGGGGGGGTAGATACGCAGTATTTT	CSARSPGGVDTQYF
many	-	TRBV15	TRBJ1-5	TGTGCCACCAGCAGGGACATTAGCGGTGAGCAGCCCCAGCATTTT	CATSRDISGEQPQHF